The rows below give T cell receptor beta chains drawn from one sample of a study of regulatory T cells in long-lasting Graves disease. TCRdb re-called the multiplex PCR reads through MiXCR, storing one row per CDR3 protein. The table records 390,000 or so distinct CDR3 sequences, roughly 10% of them present only once. These same data were also listed under a study on T cells in Graves' hyperthyroidism and ophthalmopathy.

The material was peripheral blood mononuclear cells (PBMCs), obtained at new diagnosis, from a patient treated with antithyroid drugs. These receptors all stem from a woman between 18 and 30 years old with Graves disease. Each CDR3 is given without its conserved first and last residue. Size tells how often a clone was seen (once, few, many) or the class of an expanded clone, and some rows leave it out.

V,size,CDR3
TRBV28,many,ASSLSHPPGLAKNIQY
TRBV7-3,many,ASSSGWGQPQH
TRBV19,many,ASSPPGDLETQY
TRBV5-1,many,ASSLAPPNNEQF
TRBV28,many,ASSFGTRTGELF
TRBV6-2/TRBV6-3,many,ASSEDRSSNQPQH
TRBV27,many,ASSPHPDRDGANVLT
TRBV4-1,-,ASSQDMMNTEAF
TRBV27,many,ASSLQGFDGYT
TRBV29-1,-,SVEEGTFYNEQF
TRBV19,few,ASRLGTEQF
TRBV2,many,ASSVDHSYEQY
TRBV6-1,few,ASSGPRQVPREDNEQF
TRBV29-1,few,SVGGSGGIPYNEQF
TRBV5-8,many,ASSLGPGLLSSYNEQF
TRBV20-1,-,SAKAGSNYGYT